This entry lists 8 T cell receptor beta chains sequenced from one sample in a study of cytomegalovirus exposure and HLA in healthy donors. Here immunoSEQ multiplex PCR was the method, and the copy in TCRdb shows in-frame clones only, minus some. The table has 150,000 to 200,000 clones, 86% seen once. Sequencing input: PBMCs. The receptors were sampled from a woman aged 25 to 39 in good health and CMV-seronegative.

V usage is TRBV5-1 and J usage is TRBJ1-1; D gene ambiguous. The CDR3 spans 14 residues. CDR1 and CDR2 from the germline V gene are SGHRS and YFSETQ. V lost 0 bases and J lost 3, with 9 bases in between. Here the CDR3 reads CASSLALGYTEAFF. The CDR3 DNA reads TGCGCCAGCAGCTTGGCCTTGGGTTACACTGAAGCTTTCTTT.

The genes are TRBV9 and TRBJ2-2; 8 bases fit TRBD2. CDR1 and CDR2 from the germline V gene are SGDLS and YYNGEE. This CDR3 is built from 15 residues. After removal of 4 bases from V and 5 bases from J, the junction contained 7 bases not matched to a gene. For the CDR3, the DNA is TGTGCCAGCAGCCCAAGCGGGAGAGGTACCGGGGAGCTGTTTTTT. This codes for CASSPSGRGTGELFF.

The chain joins TRBV5-1 to TRBJ1-1, with 7 positions matching TRBD1. Germline loops: CDR1 SGHRS, CDR2 YFSETQ. The V segment lost 2 bases and the J segment 5 bases; nucleotides outside the gene matches: 6. This CDR3 is 14 amino acids long. This chain's CDR3 is CASSFGDSLTEAFF. The CDR3 DNA reads TGCGCCAGCAGCTTCGGGGACAGCCTAACTGAAGCTTTCTTT.

This clone was counted between two and nine times. The chain couples TRBV19 to TRBJ2-6; 9 bases agree with TRBD1. Germline V gene sequence: CDR1 LNHDA, CDR2 SQIVND (reference sequence). The CDR3 is made up of 15 amino acids. V dropped 8 bases and J dropped 3; count of bases not matched to a gene: 5. In nucleotides, the CDR3 is TGTGCCAGTCGCGGGACAGGGTTTGGGGCCAACGTCCTGACTTTC. Translated: CASRGTGFGANVLTF.

The chain combines TRBV9 with TRBJ2-5, with 9 bases aligning to TRBD2. The CDR3 sequence is 15 residues long. The trim removed 4 bases at V and 5 bases at J, leaving 9 bases unmatched. CDR1 and CDR2 from the germline V gene are SGDLS and YYNGEE. CDR3 sequence reads: CASSSQGLAKETQYF. In DNA, the CDR3 is TGTGCCAGCAGCTCCCAGGGACTAGCAAAGGAGACCCAGTACTTC.

The rearrangement joins TRBV27 to TRBJ2-1, with TRBD2 matching over 14 bases. CDR1 and CDR2 (germline): MNHEY, SMNVEV (reference sequence). After removal of 5 bases from V and 6 bases from J, the junction contained 9 bases not matched to a gene. The CDR3 length is 17 residues. The CDR3 is CASSQTSGGAFLNEQFF. The CDR3 nucleotides read TGTGCCAGCAGTCAGACTAGCGGGGGGGCGTTTCTCAATGAGCAGTTCTTC.

This clone was observed a few times. The chain employs TRBV5-1 and TRBJ2-7, with TRBD2 identical over 13 bases. CDR3 length: 15 residues. The junction had 2 bases not matched to a gene; V was cut back by 0 bases and J by 5 bases. The V gene's germline CDR1 is SGHRS and CDR2 YFSETQ. CDR3 amino acids: CASSLGTSGSNEQYF. The CDR3 DNA reads TGCGCCAGCAGCTTGGGGACTAGCGGGAGTAACGAGCAGTACTTC.

As regards this clone: Mismatch with germline at one junction end may stem from a read error. This chain joins TRBV29-1 and TRBJ2-2; the D gene could be TRBD1 or TRBD2 (5 bases each). Looked up from germline, CDR1 is SQVTM and CDR2 is ANQGSEA. This CDR3 spans 12 amino acids. CDR3 nucleotide sequence: TGCAGCGTGCGGACTGGGGAAGGGGTGCTGTTTTTT. Protein: CSVRTGEGVLFF.